The rows below give T cell receptor beta chains drawn from one sample of a study of blood T cells in healthy people across ages. TCRdb re-called the 5' RACE reads with MiXCR, one entry per CDR3 protein. This table holds fewer than 750,000 distinct CDR3 sequences, under 55% found once. Input material: blood. These receptors were collected from a man older than 75 in good health. Both conserved end residues are trimmed from each CDR3. Each record gives: CDR3 protein, V gene, D gene, J gene. D genes are given only for firm matches.

CDR3aa: ASSEQGISTEAF; v_gene: TRBV7-2; d_gene: NA; j_gene: TRBJ1-1
CDR3aa: SVRLADTQY; v_gene: TRBV29-1; d_gene: NA; j_gene: TRBJ2-3
CDR3aa: ASSHYTGTVTKNIQY; v_gene: TRBV4-3; d_gene: NA; j_gene: TRBJ2-4
CDR3aa: ASSLRTSGGPSSYNEQF; v_gene: TRBV7-2; d_gene: TRBD2; j_gene: TRBJ2-1
CDR3aa: ASTQQGSETQY; v_gene: TRBV6-5; d_gene: TRBD1; j_gene: TRBJ2-5
CDR3aa: ASSTTLRGSAAYEQY; v_gene: TRBV5-1; d_gene: NA; j_gene: TRBJ2-7
CDR3aa: ASSPRGLATETQY; v_gene: TRBV6-2/TRBV6-3; d_gene: TRBD2; j_gene: TRBJ2-5
CDR3aa: ASSSQGDNQPQH; v_gene: TRBV7-9; d_gene: NA; j_gene: TRBJ1-5
CDR3aa: SATLLKGGQSISSIHQETQY; v_gene: TRBV20-1; d_gene: NA; j_gene: TRBJ2-5
CDR3aa: SSDRHNEQF; v_gene: TRBV20-1; d_gene: NA; j_gene: TRBJ2-1
CDR3aa: ASSDWGAALTTGYT; v_gene: TRBV25-1; d_gene: NA; j_gene: TRBJ1-2
CDR3aa: ASSNRDRASPLH; v_gene: TRBV11-2; d_gene: TRBD1; j_gene: TRBJ1-6
CDR3aa: SALLTGASDYT; v_gene: TRBV29-1; d_gene: TRBD1; j_gene: TRBJ1-2
CDR3aa: ASLQQKPLTLH; v_gene: TRBV6-6; d_gene: NA; j_gene: TRBJ1-6
CDR3aa: AATSTAGANVLT; v_gene: TRBV6-2/TRBV6-3; d_gene: NA; j_gene: TRBJ2-6
CDR3aa: ASSPDRATNTGELF; v_gene: TRBV5-1; d_gene: TRBD1; j_gene: TRBJ2-2
CDR3aa: ASSYLKNHENIQY; v_gene: TRBV6-6; d_gene: NA; j_gene: TRBJ2-4
CDR3aa: ASRKGVNTYNEQY; v_gene: TRBV11-1; d_gene: NA; j_gene: NA
CDR3aa: ASSVDLTSGGARNEQF; v_gene: TRBV9; d_gene: TRBD2; j_gene: TRBJ2-1
CDR3aa: ASTTAGGGSPLH; v_gene: TRBV3-1; d_gene: NA; j_gene: TRBJ1-6
CDR3aa: ASSSSTAGGQNYGYT; v_gene: TRBV11-2; d_gene: TRBD1; j_gene: TRBJ1-2
CDR3aa: ASSFNQNSYKQY; v_gene: TRBV7-2; d_gene: NA; j_gene: TRBJ2-5
CDR3aa: APQRGLGVNQPQH; v_gene: TRBV27; d_gene: NA; j_gene: TRBJ1-5
CDR3aa: SATLAEETQY; v_gene: TRBV20-1; d_gene: TRBD2; j_gene: TRBJ2-5
CDR3aa: ASSQQSRGDTGELF; v_gene: TRBV3-1; d_gene: NA; j_gene: TRBJ2-2
CDR3aa: ASSQDAGGRNYGYT; v_gene: TRBV4-3; d_gene: NA; j_gene: TRBJ1-2
CDR3aa: SVLMGSRDSPLH; v_gene: TRBV29-1; d_gene: NA; j_gene: TRBJ1-6
CDR3aa: ASSGGPSEAF; v_gene: TRBV6-6; d_gene: NA; j_gene: TRBJ1-1
CDR3aa: ASRVRVDRGEQY; v_gene: TRBV6-6; d_gene: NA; j_gene: TRBJ2-5
CDR3aa: SVSRTGAYEQY; v_gene: TRBV29-1; d_gene: NA; j_gene: TRBJ2-7
CDR3aa: ASSYLTSPGANVLT; v_gene: TRBV6-6; d_gene: NA; j_gene: TRBJ2-6
CDR3aa: ASSLRSGLAGRETQY; v_gene: TRBV7-2; d_gene: TRBD2; j_gene: TRBJ2-5
CDR3aa: ASSLVIPGQGYEQY; v_gene: TRBV7-2; d_gene: NA; j_gene: TRBJ2-7
CDR3aa: ASRPGHTGLVGDNEQF; v_gene: TRBV5-1; d_gene: NA; j_gene: TRBJ2-1
CDR3aa: ASSFLGTPGNEQY; v_gene: TRBV7-2; d_gene: NA; j_gene: TRBJ2-3
CDR3aa: ASSPGLDPYNEQF; v_gene: TRBV3-1; d_gene: TRBD2; j_gene: TRBJ2-1
CDR3aa: ASSLARSQNSPLH; v_gene: TRBV7-2; d_gene: NA; j_gene: TRBJ1-6
CDR3aa: ASSSTTGTPAGTDTQY; v_gene: TRBV13; d_gene: NA; j_gene: TRBJ2-3
CDR3aa: ASRVQGAMYEQF; v_gene: TRBV6-1; d_gene: TRBD1; j_gene: TRBJ2-1
CDR3aa: ASSQDLQPYEQY; v_gene: TRBV3-1; d_gene: NA; j_gene: TRBJ2-7
CDR3aa: ASSYTGQGSSPRLGEQF; v_gene: TRBV6-5; d_gene: TRBD1; j_gene: TRBJ2-1
CDR3aa: ASSYSGLAGGVETQY; v_gene: TRBV6-5; d_gene: TRBD2; j_gene: TRBJ2-5
CDR3aa: SVGSRPYGYT; v_gene: TRBV29-1; d_gene: NA; j_gene: TRBJ1-2
CDR3aa: SVEGGPRTGHT; v_gene: TRBV29-1; d_gene: TRBD1; j_gene: TRBJ1-2
CDR3aa: ASSWAGTVRTDVQY; v_gene: TRBV12-3/TRBV12-4; d_gene: NA; j_gene: TRBJ2-3
CDR3aa: ASSLSYIEAF; v_gene: TRBV7-9; d_gene: NA; j_gene: TRBJ1-1
CDR3aa: SARPRLASTYNEQY; v_gene: TRBV20-1; d_gene: TRBD2; j_gene: NA
CDR3aa: ASSQEPVPGPQY; v_gene: TRBV4-1; d_gene: NA; j_gene: TRBJ2-7
CDR3aa: ASSNPYTGAGSYNEQF; v_gene: TRBV21-1; d_gene: NA; j_gene: TRBJ2-1
CDR3aa: SVEVGRTDTQY; v_gene: TRBV29-1; d_gene: NA; j_gene: TRBJ2-3
CDR3aa: ASSRSGRRTEAF; v_gene: TRBV18; d_gene: NA; j_gene: TRBJ1-1
CDR3aa: ASARPKETQY; v_gene: TRBV3-1; d_gene: NA; j_gene: TRBJ2-5
CDR3aa: ASSTGHRKFSPLH; v_gene: TRBV7-2; d_gene: NA; j_gene: TRBJ1-6
CDR3aa: ASSLQQGKGTDTQY; v_gene: TRBV25-1; d_gene: TRBD1; j_gene: TRBJ2-3
CDR3aa: ASSYSGTGRFGANVLT; v_gene: TRBV6-2/TRBV6-3; d_gene: TRBD1; j_gene: TRBJ2-6